The 11 T cell receptor beta chains presented below share a single source sample, sequenced in a study of CXCR3-negative and CXCR3-positive naive CD8 T cells. Via 5' RACE with UMI labels, TRB cDNA libraries were prepared. TCRdb processed the 5' RACE reads again and assigns one entry to each CDR3 protein, with no DNA. The specimen's table records about 38,000 distinct CDR3 sequences. The sequencing input was memory CD8+ T cells from blood. Source of these receptors: a human donor in good health. Some clones in this sample may be carry-over from other donors' samples.

The chain is built from TRBV10-3 and TRBJ1-1. The germline V gene has CDR1 ENHRY and CDR2 SYGVKD. This CDR3 comprises 12 residues. Here the CDR3 reads CAISEFNTEAFF.

The rearrangement links TRBV21-1 to TRBJ2-7; the D call from TCRdb, TRBD1, cannot be confirmed without DNA. TRBV21-1 is designated a pseudogene. The CDR3 is made up of 15 amino acids. CDR3 sequence reads: CASSKVEKTGYEQYF.

The genes are TRBV6-4 and TRBJ2-3; as DNA is missing, the TRBD2 call by TCRdb cannot be tested. Germline V CDR1 and CDR2: MRHNA, SNTAGT. This CDR3 contains 15 residues. The CDR3 sequence is CASSDGTSGTDTQYF.

The chain uses TRBV5-1 and TRBJ2-1. The CDR3 spans 15 residues. Germline V CDR1 and CDR2: SGHRS, YFSETQ. The CDR3 spells CASSLEAPSYNEQFF.

The CDR3 sequence is CASTPGPGSNGYTF. V is TRBV7-8 and J is TRBJ1-2; without DNA, the TCRdb call of TRBD1 cannot be checked. This CDR3 is built from 14 residues. Germline CDR1 SGHVS, CDR2 FQNEAQ.

This chain joins TRBV10-3 and TRBJ2-7; TCRdb indicates TRBD1, and absent DNA this call remains unverified. CDR3 length equals 13 residues. Germline V gene sequence: CDR1 ENHRY, CDR2 SYGVKD. The CDR3 reads CATVPQESYEQYF.

V is TRBV27 and J is TRBJ1-1; TCRdb designates TRBD1, a call that cannot be tested without DNA. Per the germline V gene, CDR1 is MNHEY and CDR2 is SMNVEV (reference sequence). The CDR3 runs 16 residues. The CDR3 loop reads CASSPRLQGRWTEAFF.

The chain couples TRBV18 to TRBJ2-1. The CDR3 extends over 12 amino acids. Germline CDR1 reads KGHSH; CDR2 reads LQKENI. CDR3 amino acids: CASSPPTNEQFF.

This rearrangement joins TRBV5-1 to TRBJ2-7; TCRdb indicates TRBD2, and absent DNA this call remains unverified. The CDR3 length is 14 residues. The germline gives CDR1 SGHRS, CDR2 YFSETQ. CDR3 region: CASRDGPTSYEQYF.

The chain is built from TRBV7-9 and TRBJ2-7; TCRdb designates TRBD1, a call that cannot be tested without DNA. Germline V gives CDR1 SEHNR, CDR2 FQNEAQ (reference sequence). This CDR3 spans 14 amino acids. This CDR3 is CATSGTQSSYEQYF.

The chain joins TRBV7-2 to TRBJ2-6; TCRdb's D call of TRBD1 is untestable without DNA. The germline V gene encodes CDR1 SGHTA and CDR2 FQGNSA. This CDR3 contains 16 residues. CDR3 amino acids: CASSLGPGLGANVLTF.